This TCR beta chain is from a study of cytomegalovirus exposure and HLA in healthy donors. On this clone: What it recognizes is unknown.

Study findings and constraints: Rare sequences made up most TCRs, while some public TCRs were found in many donors. The authors listed roughly 150 TCR beta chains as cytomegalovirus-associated. A likely sequencing artifact accounted for one observed cluster of highly shared sequence variants. Per a prior analysis, the majority of TCR beta V segments were productive roughly 90% or roughly 30% of the time.

PCR was performed using 60 Vbeta and 13 Jbeta primers. Produced via immunoSEQ multiplex PCR; TCRdb's table is partial and in-frame only. This table has 150,000 to 200,000 clones, roughly 80% appearing once. Germline-derived CDR1 and CDR2 are WSHSY and SAAADI. This CDR3 spans 14 amino acids. The junction had 5 bases not matched to a gene; V was cut back by 6 bases and J by 2 bases. Specimen: PBMCs. The rearrangement links TRBV10-2 to TRBJ2-3; the match to TRBD1 covers 7 bases. This TCR derives from a woman aged 25 to 39 in good health and CMV-seropositive. The CDR3 here is CASRTGLITDTQYF. The CDR3 coding sequence is TGCGCCAGCAGGACAGGGTTGATCACAGATACGCAGTATTTT.